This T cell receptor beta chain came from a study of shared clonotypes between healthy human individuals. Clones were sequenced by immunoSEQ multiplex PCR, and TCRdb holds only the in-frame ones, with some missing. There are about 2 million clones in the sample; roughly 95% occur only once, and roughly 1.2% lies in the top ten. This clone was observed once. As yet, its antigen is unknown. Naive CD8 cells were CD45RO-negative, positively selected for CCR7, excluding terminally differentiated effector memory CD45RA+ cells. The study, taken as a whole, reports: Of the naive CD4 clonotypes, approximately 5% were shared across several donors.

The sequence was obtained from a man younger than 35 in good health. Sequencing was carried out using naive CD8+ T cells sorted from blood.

The CDR3 loop is CASLRVGDGNQPQHF. Here the CDR3 DNA reads TGTGCCAGTTTACGGGTAGGGGATGGCAATCAGCCCCAGCATTTT. The V call is TRBV19, the J call TRBJ1-5; the D gene is possibly TRBD1 (5 bases). V gave up 8 bases and J gave up 2 bases, with 16 bases separating them. This CDR3 is 15 amino acids long. Per germline, CDR1 LNHDA and CDR2 SQIVND (reference sequence).